The source of this T cell receptor beta chain is a study of cytomegalovirus exposure and HLA in healthy donors. CDR3 length: 17 amino acids. CDR1 MGHRA and CDR2 YSYEKL come from the germline V gene. V shed 2 bases and J 0 bases; nucleotides not matched to a gene: 3. Regarding this clone: What it binds is not known. The same CDR3 can be traced to other DNA sequences in this sample.

General study points: Fewer N-insertions than the approximately 700-donor mean were reportedly shown by an Asian-associated ancestry cluster in a later analysis.

Primers for the PCR totalled 60 Vbeta and 13 Jbeta. In the original workflow: Later, an analysis found tens of millions of unique TCR beta chains, and 8.5 million to 12 million of these were shared. Sequenced by immunoSEQ multiplex PCR; TCRdb stores in-frame clones only, minus some. From that table come the V and J calls and clone size; the DNA was used to work out D and trimming. Counted here are 200,000 to 250,000 clones, around 89% occurring once; the ten biggest clones make up around 1%. The specimen was PBMCs. The chain couples TRBV4-1 to TRBJ2-2, with 10 bases that match TRBD1. The source is a woman between 18 and 29 years old in good health and CMV-seronegative. CDR3: CASSQPGTGANTGELFF. As DNA, the CDR3 is TGCGCCAGCAGCCAACCCGGGACAGGGGCGAACACCGGGGAGCTGTTTTTT.